A single sample gave rise to the 22 T cell receptor beta chains below, sequenced in a study of shared clonotypes between healthy human individuals. The table came from immunoSEQ multiplex PCR; TCRdb's copy has only in-frame clones and leaves some out. The data contain approximately 1,000,000 clones, 70% to 80% of them singletons. Source material: memory CD4+ T cells from PBMCs. As for subset: CD45RA-negative fraction. Every receptor here comes from a man younger than 35 in good health. Some clones in this sample may be carry-over from other donors' samples.

This clone was counted once. The chain recombines TRBV10-3 with TRBJ1-4; D is unresolved. Germline V CDR1 and CDR2: ENHRY, SYGVKD. The CDR3 is 13 residues long. V was clipped by 6 bases and J by 4 bases, with 9 bases between them. As DNA, the CDR3 is TGTGCCATCAGAAAAGACCTTAATGAAAAACTGTTTTTT. Its protein product is CAIRKDLNEKLFF.

The chain carries TRBV19 and TRBJ1-1; 7 nucleotides agree with TRBD1. The V gene end was trimmed by 0 bases and the J gene end by 8 bases; junction bases not matched to a gene: 9. The CDR3 has 15 residues. The germline V gene has CDR1 LNHDA and CDR2 SQIVND (reference sequence). The CDR3 loop reads CASSIEPRGGTEAFF. The CDR3 nucleotides are TGTGCCAGTAGTATAGAACCACGAGGGGGCACCGAAGCTTTCTTT.

J is TRBJ2-2 and V is TRBV7-8; D may match TRBD1 or TRBD2 (5 bases each). V shed 4 bases and J shed 4 bases, with 22 bases lying between them. The germline CDR1 and CDR2 sequences are SGHVS and FQNEAQ. The CDR3 length is 18 residues. In DNA form, the CDR3 reads TGTGCCAGCAGCTACACTCCGGGCCTAAAGAGGGGCACCGGGGAGCTGTTTTTT. Amino acids: CASSYTPGLKRGTGELFF.

This chain uses TRBV7-8 with TRBJ1-3; 7 bases agree with TRBD1. Germline CDR1 SGHVS, CDR2 FQNEAQ. This CDR3 comprises 19 residues. Germline trimming cut 5 bases from V and 2 bases from J; bases unmatched to any gene: 18. The CDR3 nucleotides are TGTGCCAGCAGCCGTTGGACAGGAGGTTTTGAGGAGCCTGGAAACACCATATATTTT. Protein sequence: CASSRWTGGFEEPGNTIYF.

As regards this clone: The same CDR3 also results from other DNA sequences found in this sample. This chain links TRBV28 with TRBJ1-5, with D possibly being TRBD1 (5 bases). The CDR3 has 15 amino acids. Trimming removed 2 bases at V and 1 base at J, with 9 bases between. The germline CDR1 and CDR2 sequences are MDHEN and SYDVKM. The CDR3 DNA follows: TGTGCCAGCAGTTTAGGGGGTTCGAGCAATCAGCCCCAGCATTTT. It codes for CASSLGGSSNQPQHF.

Only a few counts were recorded for this clone. The chain combines TRBV28 with TRBJ2-3; D uncertain. The V and J ends lost 1 base and 7 bases respectively, with 6 bases between them. CDR1 is MDHEN and CDR2 is SYDVKM in the germline V gene. This CDR3 spans 12 amino acids. The CDR3 reads CASSLSANTQYF. The CDR3 DNA reads TGTGCCAGCAGTTTATCGGCGAATACGCAGTATTTT.

This clone was seen a handful of times. Possible read error: a much larger clone is one base away. Additional DNA sequences in this sample encode the identical CDR3. The chain couples TRBV6-6 to TRBJ2-5; unclear D gene. Between the trimmed V and J ends, which lost 2 bases and 3 bases, there was a span of 1 base. In germline, CDR1 is MNHNY, CDR2 SVGAGI (reference sequence). CDR3 size: 11 residues. The CDR3 loop reads CASSYKETQYF. The DNA of the CDR3 is TGTGCCAGCAGTTACAAAGAGACCCAGTACTTC.

The V gene is TRBV7-2, the J gene TRBJ2-1; 7 bases line up with TRBD2. Germline CDR1 reads SGHTA; CDR2 reads FQGNSA. The CDR3 spans 15 residues. With 3 bases clipped from V and 6 bases from J, the junction kept 8 bases outside the gene matches. CDR3 nucleotide sequence: TGTGCCAGCAGCTTGGGTGGGAGGGCCCCCAATGAGCAGTTCTTC. It encodes CASSLGGRAPNEQFF.

CDR3 loop: CASSYSGSTETQYF. CDR3 in DNA: TGTGCCAGCAGTTATAGCGGGAGTACAGAGACCCAGTACTTC. The rearrangement uses TRBV6-5 and TRBJ2-5, with TRBD2 identical over 9 bases. With V trimmed by 3 bases and J by 4 bases, 3 bases remained unmatched. Germline V lookup: CDR1 MNHEY, CDR2 SVGAGI. There are 14 residues in the CDR3.

The chain is built from TRBV14 and TRBJ1-2; D uncertain. Trimming cost V 0 bases and J 4 bases, with 15 bases left between them. Germline V gene sequence: CDR1 SGHDN, CDR2 FVKESK. This CDR3 is 16 amino acids long. The chain's CDR3 is CASSQDLPGIGYGYTF. The DNA of the CDR3 is TGTGCCAGCAGCCAAGATCTCCCGGGAATCGGCTATGGCTACACCTTC.

With respect to this clone: Other DNA sequences in this sample translate to the same CDR3. The rearrangement joins TRBV4-1 to TRBJ2-5; TRBD1 aligns across 7 bases. The CDR3 is 13 residues long. The germline CDR1 and CDR2 sequences are MGHRA and YSYEKL. The junction had 3 bases not matched to a gene; V was cut back by 3 bases and J by 5 bases. The CDR3 reads CASSHQGVETQYF. CDR3 DNA: TGCGCCAGCAGCCATCAGGGGGTGGAGACCCAGTACTTC.

V gene TRBV14 combines with J gene TRBJ2-2; tentative D call: TRBD1 (6 bases). The CDR3 runs 16 residues. The ends were cut back, 8 bases at V and 5 bases at J, with 21 bases in the middle. Germline CDR1 reads SGHDN; CDR2 reads FVKESK. In DNA, the CDR3 is TGTGCCAGCGCCCCGAACAGGGCTTATCTAACCGGGGAGCTGTTTTTT. Translated, it gives CASAPNRAYLTGELFF.

The chain recombines TRBV9 with TRBJ1-1, with unresolved D. V lost 0 bases, J lost 11 bases, and 26 bases lay in between. CDR1 SGDLS and CDR2 YYNGEE come from the germline V gene. This CDR3 has 17 residues. This CDR3 is CASSVVSGIEGKTSAFF. CDR3 nucleotide sequence: TGTGCCAGCAGCGTAGTGAGTGGGATTGAGGGAAAAACGTCGGCTTTCTTT.

The rearrangement joins TRBV5-6 to TRBJ2-3; D unclear. The germline V and J ends were trimmed by 0 bases and 0 bases, with 8 bases remaining between them. The CDR3 extends over 15 amino acids. CDR1 and CDR2 (germline): SGHDT, YYEEEE. CDR3 amino acids: CASSLVLQSTDTQYF. The CDR3 DNA sequence: TGTGCCAGCAGCTTGGTGCTCCAGAGCACAGATACGCAGTATTTT.

This chain links TRBV4-2 with TRBJ2-7, with TRBD2 matching over 10 bases. The CDR3 sequence is 14 residues long. V shed 4 bases and J 3 bases; nucleotides not matched to a gene: 3. Germline CDR1 reads LGHNA; CDR2 reads YNFKEQ. CDR3 sequence: CASSRTSGNYEQYF. For the CDR3, the DNA is TGTGCCAGCAGCCGGACTAGCGGAAACTACGAGCAGTACTTC.

The V call is TRBV4-1, the J call TRBJ1-2; perhaps TRBD1 as D (5 bases). The CDR3 totals 15 residues. In germline, CDR1 is MGHRA, CDR2 YSYEKL. V lost 1 base and J 7 bases, leaving 16 bases between the germline ends. The CDR3 DNA follows: TGCGCCAGCAGCCAAGTGAGGGGAAGGGCGGCTGGCTACACCTTC. Translated: CASSQVRGRAAGYTF.

V usage is TRBV5-1 and J usage is TRBJ1-1, with 9 bases that match TRBD1. With V trimmed by 1 base and J by 4 bases, 8 bases remained unmatched. This CDR3 has 16 amino acids. Germline V gene sequence: CDR1 SGHRS, CDR2 YFSETQ. CDR3 loop: CASSLTGQGLGTEAFF. In nucleotides, the CDR3 is TGCGCCAGCAGCTTGACAGGACAGGGGTTGGGCACTGAAGCTTTCTTT.

The J gene is TRBJ2-1, the V gene TRBV6-1; no firm D call. CDR1 and CDR2 from the germline V gene are MNHNS and SASEGT. The CDR3 spans 12 residues. V dropped 0 bases and J dropped 7 bases, with 4 bases sitting between them. The CDR3 bases are TGTGCCAGCAGTGAAGCTTGGAATGAGCAGTTCTTC. Protein product: CASSEAWNEQFF.

The chain uses TRBV6-1 and TRBJ2-3; 11 nucleotides agree with TRBD2. From germline, CDR1 is MNHNS and CDR2 SASEGT. This CDR3 spans 15 amino acids. The ends lost 6 bases at V and 2 bases at J; junction bases unmatched: 4. CDR3 region: CASSLLAGATDTQYF. The CDR3 DNA follows: TGTGCCAGCAGCCTACTAGCGGGAGCCACAGATACGCAGTATTTT.

Only one count was recorded for this clone. In the same sample, other DNA sequences code for this CDR3. The V call is TRBV28, the J call TRBJ2-6; tentative D call: TRBD1 (5 bases). V gave up 6 bases and J gave up 2 bases, with 8 bases separating them. The CDR3 extends over 14 amino acids. Germline CDR1 reads MDHEN; CDR2 reads SYDVKM. The CDR3 DNA is TGTGCCAGCAGATCCAGGGCTGGGGCCAACGTCCTGACTTTC. It encodes CASRSRAGANVLTF.

The chain joins TRBV11-2 to TRBJ2-4, with 13 bases matching TRBD2. The CDR3 has 18 residues. V shed 6 bases, J shed 1 base, and the junction held 9 bases outside the gene matches. Per germline, CDR1 SGHAT and CDR2 FQNNGV. The CDR3 DNA sequence: TGTGCCAGCAGGCGTACCGGGACTAGCGGGATGGCCAAAAACATTCAGTACTTC. Residues: CASRRTGTSGMAKNIQYF.

J is TRBJ2-1 and V is TRBV2; TRBD2 agrees at 7 bases. The CDR3 contains 15 residues. Germline assignment: CDR1 SNHLY and CDR2 FYNNEI. The trim removed 3 bases at V and 0 bases at J, leaving 2 bases unmatched. CDR3 nucleotides: TGTGCCAGCAGTGAGGAGCGGGGCTCCTACAATGAGCAGTTCTTC. Amino acids: CASSEERGSYNEQFF.